A selection of T cell receptor beta chains follows, all from one sample in a study of blood T cell repertoires in COVID-19. The method was immunoSEQ multiplex PCR; TCRdb's version includes in-frame clones alone and lacks a portion of them. The profile covers 14,000 to 15,000 clones, with 89% appearing a single time and approximately 3% taken by the ten largest. Sequencing input: peripheral blood. The receptors here all came from a human donor in a cohort sampled during active COVID-19. Both conserved end residues are part of each CDR3. The order of the fields is V gene, clone size, D gene, J gene, CDR3 DNA, CDR3 protein. D genes are given only for firm matches. Rows give clone size only sometimes, using once, few, many, or a class for an expanded clone.

>TRBV30|NA|TRBD2|TRBJ2-1
TGTGCCTGGAGTGTCCTGACTAGCGGGGACTACAATGAGCAGTTCTTC
CAWSVLTSGDYNEQFF
>TRBV7-2|NA|TRBD2|TRBJ2-7
TGTGCCAGCCGTCCGTCACTAGCGGGGAACGGGGAGCAGTACTTC
CASRPSLAGNGEQYF
>TRBV10-1|NA|TRBD2|TRBJ2-1
TGCGCCAGCAGTAGGACTAGCGGGGGGCCTCCCCACAATGAGCAGTTCTTC
CASSRTSGGPPHNEQFF
>TRBV10-3|NA|NA|TRBJ2-6
TGTGCCATCAGAACAGGGTCCGGGGCCAACGTCCTGACTTTC
CAIRTGSGANVLTF
>TRBV19|NA|TRBD1|TRBJ2-1
TGTGCCAGTAGTTCGCGACAGGGGAATGAGCAGTTCTTC
CASSSRQGNEQFF
>TRBV7-6|NA|TRBD1|TRBJ1-2
TGTGCCAGCAGCTTAGGGGGGACAGGATCCCGCTGGGGCTACACCTTC
CASSLGGTGSRWGYTF
>TRBV6-5|NA|NA|TRBJ1-2
TGTGCCAGCCTTAGGACGACAGGTGGTGGCTACACCTTC
CASLRTTGGGYTF
>TRBV6-7|NA|NA|TRBJ1-1
TGTGCCAGCAGTTACTACCCTTACTTGTTTGGGGGGGACACTGAAGCTTTCTTT
CASSYYPYLFGGDTEAFF
>TRBV18|NA|NA|TRBJ1-1
TGTGCCAGCTCACCATCACAGTGGGTTGGGAACACTGAAGCTTTCTTT
CASSPSQWVGNTEAFF
>TRBV19|NA|NA|TRBJ1-4
TGTGCCAGTAGACTTGGACAGAATAATGAAAAACTGTTTTTT
CASRLGQNNEKLFF
>TRBV5-6|few|NA|TRBJ1-6
TGTGCCAGCAGCTTTGGCCATAATTCACCCCTCCACTTT
CASSFGHNSPLHF
>TRBV7-2|NA|TRBD1|TRBJ1-1
TGTGCCAGCAGCTCCGTATACAGGGGGACTGAAGCTTTCTTT
CASSSVYRGTEAFF
>TRBV25-1|NA|NA|TRBJ1-2
TGTGCCAGCAGTGAAAAGGCGGGAGGGGGCTACACCTTC
CASSEKAGGGYTF
>TRBV7-2|NA|TRBD1|TRBJ2-7
TGTGCCAGCAGCTACCGGGGACAGGGCTACGAGCAGTACTTC
CASSYRGQGYEQYF
>TRBV19|NA|TRBD1|TRBJ1-4
TGTGCCAGTTCCCCGGGACAGGGAAATGGAAAACTGTTTTTT
CASSPGQGNGKLFF
>TRBV24-1|NA|TRBD1|TRBJ2-1
TGTGCCACCAGTGATGGGGGACAGGGTCGTAATGAGCAGTTCTTC
CATSDGGQGRNEQFF
>TRBV11-3|NA|NA|TRBJ2-1
TGTGCCAGCAGCATAAACAGGGTTGATGAGCAGTTCTTC
CASSINRVDEQFF
>TRBV5-5|NA|NA|TRBJ2-3
TGTGCCAGCAGTTCGGATGCGACTAGCACAGATACGCAGTATTTT
CASSSDATSTDTQYF
>TRBV9|NA|TRBD2|TRBJ2-3
TGTGCCAGCGCGACCGGGACTAGCGGAAGCACAGATACGCAGTATTTT
CASATGTSGSTDTQYF
>TRBV5-1|NA|TRBD1|TRBJ2-5
TGCGCCAGCAGCCTGGGACAGCAAGAGACCCAGTACTTC
CASSLGQQETQYF
>TRBV5-1|once|TRBD1|TRBJ2-7
TGCGCCAGCAGCCCCCAGGGGGCAGGTCGGTTTTACGAGCAGTACTTC
CASSPQGAGRFYEQYF
>TRBV19|NA|NA|TRBJ1-1
TGTGCCAGTAGTATCCGGACCAACAGGGAGACTGAAGCTTTCTTT
CASSIRTNRETEAFF
>TRBV7-9|NA|NA|TRBJ1-6
TGTGCCAGCAGCTCCGAGTCAGGGAGCGGGAATTCACCCCTCCACTTT
CASSSESGSGNSPLHF
>TRBV11-2|NA|NA|TRBJ1-3
TGTGCCAGCAGCCTCGCCGGTATCCCTGGAAACACCATATATTTT
CASSLAGIPGNTIYF
>TRBV27|few|NA|TRBJ1-6
TGTGCCGCCGAGACAGGCAGGAGTCCCCTCCACTTT
CAAETGRSPLHF
>TRBV18|NA|TRBD1|TRBJ2-5
TGTGCCAGCTCACCACCTCCAGGGGGAGAGACCCAGTACTTC
CASSPPPGGETQYF
>TRBV7-9|NA|NA|TRBJ2-7
TGTGCCAGCAGCTTACCCACGGGGGTTACCTACGAGCAGTACTTC
CASSLPTGVTYEQYF
>TRBV6-5|NA|NA|TRBJ1-4
TGTGCCAGCAGCCCCAGGGGTACTAATGAAAAACTGTTTTTT
CASSPRGTNEKLFF
>TRBV10-1|NA|NA|TRBJ1-2
TGCGCCAGCAGTGAATCAGGGAACTATGGCTACACCTTC
CASSESGNYGYTF
>TRBV5-1|once|NA|TRBJ1-4
TGCGCCAGCAGCCCGGTTGCAACTAATGAAAAACTGTTTTTT
CASSPVATNEKLFF